The 27 T cell receptor beta chains below come from one sample, sequenced in a study of CD8 T cells in ankylosing spondylitis. Via MiXCR, TCRdb re-called the 5' RACE reads, giving one row per CDR3 protein. The sample lists 300,000 to 400,000 distinct CDR3 sequences, more than 20% occurring once. The sequenced material came from blood, either unsorted or a sorted T cell fraction (not recorded which). The receptors stem from a male donor with ankylosing spondylitis or in good health (not recorded which).

In this sample, this clonotype turned up a few times. The chain uses TRBV4-1 and TRBJ2-7; tentatively, D is TRBD1 (5 bases). Germline loops: CDR1 MGHRA, CDR2 YSYEKL. The CDR3 totals 14 residues. Trimming took off 2 bases at V and 4 bases at J, with 12 bases between the two ends. The CDR3 DNA is TGCGCCAGCAGCCAATATGATAGGGGATACGAGCAGTACTTC. This sequence encodes CASSQYDRGYEQYF.

This chain links TRBV15 with TRBJ2-1; 8 positions match TRBD2. The CDR3 is 13 amino acids. V trimming: 2 bases; J trimming: 6 bases; junction bases outside the gene matches: 0. Per germline, CDR1 LNHNV and CDR2 YYDKDF (reference sequence). CDR3 DNA: TGTGCCACCAGCAGAACTAGCGGCAATGAGCAGTTCTTC. This translates into CATSRTSGNEQFF.

This clonotype has just a few counts. This rearrangement joins TRBV7-9 to TRBJ2-2; the D gene is possibly TRBD2 (7 bases). V lost 6 bases and J lost 1, with 12 bases in between. Germline CDR1 is SEHNR and CDR2 is FQNEAQ (reference sequence). The CDR3 consists of 15 residues. The CDR3 nucleotides are TGTGCCAGCAGTTCGGGGGGCCGGAACACCGGGGAGCTGTTTTTT. It yields the protein CASSSGGRNTGELFF.

The chain is built from TRBV7-9 and TRBJ2-2; D remains unclear. Germline V gene data show CDR1 as SEHNR and CDR2 as FQNEAQ (reference sequence). Trimming left V 4 bases short and J 3 bases short, with 12 bases between. The CDR3 loop spans 15 amino acids. The CDR3 DNA sequence: TGTGCCAGCAGCTCGTTGCCTTTGGACACCGGGGAGCTGTTTTTT. Its translation is CASSSLPLDTGELFF.

The V and J genes are TRBV11-2 and TRBJ2-1; D not certain. In germline, CDR1 is SGHAT, CDR2 FQNNGV. The CDR3 covers 10 residues. V dropped 7 bases and J dropped 5 bases, with 3 bases sitting between them. This CDR3 reads CASKNNEQFF. CDR3 bases: TGTGCCAGCAAGAACAATGAGCAGTTCTTC.

The table lists this clonotype with many counts. This chain connects TRBV15 to TRBJ1-5; D remains ambiguous. V lost 5 bases and J 2 bases, leaving 13 bases between the germline ends. Germline V gene lookup returns CDR1 LNHNV and CDR2 YYDKDF (reference sequence). The CDR3 consists of 15 residues. The CDR3 bases are TGTGCCACCAGCGCCTACGCTGGGGGCAATCAGCCCCAGCATTTT. The encoded protein is CATSAYAGGNQPQHF. Supplemented by reference TRBV15 and TRBJ1-5, the full variable domain reads DAMVIQNPRYQVTQFGKPVTLSCSQTLNHNVMYWYQQKSSQAPKLLFHYYDKDFNNEADTPDNFQSRRPNTSFCFLDIRSPGLGDTAMYLCATSAYAGGNQPQHFGDGTRLSIL.

There are a few counts of this clonotype. This chain uses TRBV11-2 with TRBJ2-3, with 10 bases lining up with TRBD2. The CDR3 has 20 amino acids. V lost 0 bases and J lost 0; bases outside the gene matches: 12. CDR1 and CDR2 from the germline V gene are SGHAT and FQNNGV. CDR3 sequence reads: CASSLDLGLAGETSTDTQYF. In nucleotides, the CDR3 is TGTGCCAGCAGCTTAGACCTCGGGCTAGCGGGGGAAACTAGCACAGATACGCAGTATTTT.

The sample holds a few counts of this clonotype. This CDR3 reads CASSLLAVEQYF. The CDR3 region has the DNA TGTGCCAGCAGCCTCCTAGCTGTCGAGCAGTACTTC. The chain combines TRBV7-9 with TRBJ2-7, with TRBD2 as a possible D gene (5 bases). The V and J ends lost 5 bases and 6 bases respectively, with 11 bases between them. Germline CDR1 SEHNR, CDR2 FQNEAQ (reference sequence). This CDR3 has 12 amino acids.

This rearrangement joins TRBV3-1 to TRBJ1-2; tentatively, D is TRBD1 (5 bases). Germline-derived CDR1 and CDR2 are LGHDT and YNNKEL (reference sequence). V was shortened by 10 bases and J by 2 bases, with 17 bases between the two germline ends. The CDR3 runs 14 residues. This CDR3 is CATKGRGANYGYTF. The CDR3 DNA is TGTGCCACTAAGGGGAGGGGAGCAAACTATGGCTACACCTTC.

This clonotype occurred a few times. The CDR3 region is CASSVDSLAYSTQYF. CDR3 coding DNA: TGTGCCAGCAGCGTAGATTCCCTAGCATATAGTACGCAGTATTTT. This chain uses TRBV9 with TRBJ2-3; possible D gene TRBD2, 5 bases. Germline V gives CDR1 SGDLS, CDR2 YYNGEE. This CDR3 comprises 15 residues. V lost 0 bases and J lost 8, with 16 bases in between.

This clonotype was observed a handful of times. This sequence joins TRBV2 and TRBJ2-5, with 7 bases that match TRBD2. The CDR3 contains 13 residues. Germline V gene lookup returns CDR1 SNHLY and CDR2 FYNNEI. V lost 8 bases and J lost 0; bases outside the gene matches: 3. CDR3 sequence: CASGTSDQETQYF. The CDR3 DNA follows: TGTGCCAGCGGAACTAGCGACCAAGAGACCCAGTACTTC.

The V gene is TRBV12-3 or TRBV12-4, the J gene TRBJ2-1; 9 nucleotides line up with TRBD1. CDR3 length: 13 residues. V lost 6 bases to trimming and J lost 9 bases; unmatched junction nucleotides: 6. In nucleotides, the CDR3 is TGTGCCAGCAGCTCCGGACAGGGGACTGAGCAGTTCTTC. Protein sequence: CASSSGQGTEQFF.

This chain uses TRBV12-3 or TRBV12-4 with TRBJ2-3; tentative D call: TRBD2 (5 bases). Trimming cost V 10 bases and J 5 bases, with 19 bases left between them. This CDR3 has 14 residues. The CDR3 nucleotides read TGTGCCACCTCAAGCGGACTCCCCCAAGATACGCAGTATTTT. This sequence encodes CATSSGLPQDTQYF.

This chain joins TRBV12-3 or TRBV12-4 and TRBJ1-1, with D unclear. This CDR3 spans 14 amino acids. V dropped 4 bases and J dropped 4 bases, with 13 bases sitting between them. This CDR3 is CASSSANRGTEAFF. CDR3 DNA: TGTGCCAGCAGTTCAGCAAATCGAGGCACTGAAGCTTTCTTT.

The chain combines TRBV5-1 with TRBJ2-1, with D maybe TRBD2 (6 bases). The germline gives CDR1 SGHRS, CDR2 YFSETQ. V gave up 4 bases and J gave up 7 bases, with 24 bases separating them. This CDR3 region has 17 residues. As DNA, the CDR3 is TGCGCCAGCAGCCCCTCCCCCCCTTCTTCTGGAGGGAATGAGCAGTTCTTC. Translated: CASSPSPPSSGGNEQFF.

This clonotype occurred a few times. V gene TRBV6-1 combines with J gene TRBJ2-2; D is tentatively TRBD1 or TRBD2 (5 bases each). V gave up 7 bases and J gave up 6 bases, with 15 bases separating them. The CDR3 covers 14 residues. Germline V gene lookup returns CDR1 MNHNS and CDR2 SASEGT. This CDR3 is CASTGTEGPGELFF. Here the CDR3 DNA reads TGTGCCAGCACCGGGACCGAAGGGCCCGGGGAGCTGTTTTTT.

This clonotype was detected a few times. The J gene is TRBJ1-2, the V gene TRBV2; D is perhaps TRBD1 (5 bases). There are 18 residues in the CDR3. Trimming cost V 0 bases and J 0 bases, with 17 bases left between them. Per the germline V gene, CDR1 is SNHLY and CDR2 is FYNNEI. CDR3 nucleotides: TGTGCCAGCAGTGAAGCTGGGACCGAACAAAAAGCTAACTATGGCTACACCTTC. Protein sequence: CASSEAGTEQKANYGYTF.

The J gene is TRBJ2-3, the V gene TRBV7-9, with unresolved D. V gave up 4 bases and J gave up 4 bases, with 9 bases separating them. The CDR3 runs to 13 residues. In germline, CDR1 is SEHNR, CDR2 FQNEAQ (reference sequence). In DNA form, the CDR3 reads TGTGCCAGCAGCTCCCCCCTTGCAGATACGCAGTATTTT. This sequence encodes CASSSPLADTQYF.

V is TRBV4-1 and J is TRBJ2-7, with D unresolved. The CDR3 runs to 16 residues. Deletions cut 0 bases from V and 7 bases from J, with 19 bases between. Germline CDR1 reads MGHRA; CDR2 reads YSYEKL. The CDR3 DNA is TGCGCCAGCAGCCAAGAGTCGGCGACCTACCCTCGGGAGCAGTACTTC. Translating gives CASSQESATYPREQYF.

CDR3 protein: CSARALPTNEQYF. CDR3 sequence (DNA): TGCAGTGCTCGGGCCCTTCCTACCAACGAGCAGTACTTC. The chain combines TRBV20-1 with TRBJ2-7; no definite D call. CDR1 and CDR2 (germline): DFQATT, SNEGSKA (reference sequence). This CDR3 is 13 amino acids long. Trimming pared 5 bases from V and 5 bases from J, leaving 16 bases between.

The V call is TRBV28, the J call TRBJ2-3; TRBD2 matches 10 bases. V lost 6 bases and J lost 0; bases outside the gene matches: 3. Germline CDR1 MDHEN, CDR2 SYDVKM. The CDR3 totals 15 residues. The CDR3 DNA follows: TGTGCCAGCAGAACTAGCGGGGCTAGCACAGATACGCAGTATTTT. It translates to CASRTSGASTDTQYF.

The J gene is TRBJ2-1, the V gene TRBV13; perhaps TRBD2 as D (5 bases). The germline V gene has CDR1 PRHDT and CDR2 FYEKMQ (reference sequence). V lost 2 bases and J 5 bases, leaving 13 bases between the germline ends. CDR3 length equals 15 residues. CDR3 sequence reads: CASSLMLASDNEQFF. The CDR3 DNA sequence: TGTGCCAGCAGCTTAATGCTAGCTTCTGACAATGAGCAGTTCTTC.

The chain uses TRBV3-1 and TRBJ2-6; D is uncertain. Trimming took off 10 bases at V and 0 bases at J, with 19 bases between the two ends. The germline V gene encodes CDR1 LGHDT and CDR2 YNNKEL (reference sequence). CDR3 length: 17 amino acids. The CDR3 protein is CATCQATSNSGANVLTF. The DNA for the CDR3 is TGTGCCACCTGCCAGGCGACTTCCAACTCTGGGGCCAACGTCCTGACTTTC. The variable domain in full, completed from reference TRBV3-1 and TRBJ2-6, reads DTAVSQTPKYLVTQMGNDKSIKCEQNLGHDTMYWYKQDSKKFLKIMFSYNNKELIINETVPNRFSPKSPDKAHLNLHINSLELGDSAVYFCATCQATSNSGANVLTFGAGSRLTVL.

The chain combines TRBV7-9 with TRBJ2-3; 8 bases align to TRBD2. CDR1 SEHNR and CDR2 FQNEAQ come from the germline V gene (reference sequence). The trim removed 5 bases at V and 2 bases at J, leaving 12 bases unmatched. This CDR3 is built from 17 residues. CDR3 in amino acids: CASSPGRAIRITDTQYF. The CDR3 bases are TGTGCCAGCAGCCCCGGGAGGGCGATTCGTATCACAGATACGCAGTATTTT.

This clonotype has a handful of counts. The rearrangement uses TRBV20-1 and TRBJ2-3; D unresolved. The length of the CDR3 is 13 residues. Germline V gives CDR1 DFQATT, CDR2 SNEGSKA (reference sequence). Trimming took off 3 bases at V and 3 bases at J, with 10 bases between the two ends. The CDR3 region has the DNA TGCAGTGCTAGGGCTAGGGCGACAGATACGCAGTATTTT. Translated: CSARARATDTQYF.

This clonotype was observed a few times. The chain has TRBV11-2 and TRBJ2-1; perhaps TRBD2 as D (5 bases). The CDR3 runs 16 residues. Looked up from germline, CDR1 is SGHAT and CDR2 is FQNNGV. Trimming removed 0 bases from V and 3 bases from J, with 12 bases in between. The CDR3 DNA is TGTGCCAGCAGCTTAGATCTGTCTGGAGGCTACAATGAGCAGTTCTTC. Protein sequence: CASSLDLSGGYNEQFF.

The rearrangement links TRBV9 to TRBJ2-2; unclear D gene. V lost 0 bases and J 7 bases, leaving 7 bases between the germline ends. CDR1 is SGDLS, CDR2 YYNGEE, per germline. There are 13 residues in the CDR3. The CDR3 DNA follows: TGTGCCAGCAGCGTAGTTTCCATCGGGGAGCTGTTTTTT. It codes for CASSVVSIGELFF. Based on the CDR3 plus reference TRBV9 and TRBJ2-2, the full variable domain is DSGVTQTPKHLITATGQRVTLRCSPRSGDLSVYWYQQSLDQGLQFLIQYYNGEERAKGNILERFSAQQFPDLHSELNLSSLELGDSALYFCASSVVSIGELFFGEGSRLTVL.